The 14 T cell receptor beta chains below all came from one sample that was sequenced in a study of shared clonotypes between healthy human individuals. Positively selected for CCR7, the CD45RO-negative cells used as naive CD8 cells excluded terminally differentiated effector memory CD45RA+ cells. The assay was immunoSEQ multiplex PCR, and TCRdb's table has in-frame clones only and misses some. The table lists 700,000 to 950,000 clones, about 96% of them singletons. The sample was naive CD8+ T cells sorted from blood. The receptors stem from a young man in good health.

The rearrangement joins TRBV19 to TRBJ1-5, with D perhaps TRBD1 (6 bases). The CDR3 length is 18 residues. V shed 0 bases and J shed 3 bases, with 18 bases lying between them. Germline V CDR1 and CDR2: LNHDA, SQIVND (reference sequence). CDR3 bases: TGTGCCAGTAGTATAGATCCTCCCTCGTACAGGGTCAATCAGCCCCAGCATTTT. Translating gives CASSIDPPSYRVNQPQHF.

The rearrangement uses TRBV11-3 and TRBJ2-3; D gene ambiguous. The CDR3 has 12 residues. The germline V and J ends were trimmed by 5 bases and 6 bases, with 9 bases remaining between them. From germline, CDR1 is SGHNT and CDR2 YENEEA. CDR3 coding DNA: TGTGCCAGCAGCGGAGTGTCTGATACGCAGTATTTT. Its protein product is CASSGVSDTQYF.

This chain uses TRBV4-1 with TRBJ2-7; no definite D call. The CDR3 is 15 residues long. In germline, CDR1 is MGHRA, CDR2 YSYEKL. Between the trimmed V and J ends, which lost 1 base and 5 bases, there was a span of 15 bases. CDR3 nucleotide sequence: TGCGCCAGCAGCCAAGTTCAAGTTAGTGCCGACGAGCAGTACTTC. Its protein product is CASSQVQVSADEQYF.

The rearrangement links TRBV7-9 to TRBJ1-2, with unresolved D. The CDR3 is 17 residues long. Germline V lookup: CDR1 SEHNR, CDR2 FQNEAQ (reference sequence). Deletions cut 5 bases from V and 0 bases from J, with 19 bases between. CDR3 region: CASSARPAGGANYGYTF. The CDR3 DNA reads as TGTGCCAGCAGCGCCCGCCCGGCAGGTGGAGCTAACTATGGCTACACCTTC.

The J gene is TRBJ2-2, the V gene TRBV18, with 7 bases fitting TRBD2. CDR1 and CDR2 (germline): KGHSH, LQKENI. J lost 5 bases, V lost 2 bases, and 11 bases had no gene match. This CDR3 region has 17 residues. The CDR3 region has the DNA TGTGCCAGCTCACCAAGGGCGGGAGTCGGTCGAACCGGGGAGCTGTTTTTT. Protein: CASSPRAGVGRTGELFF. The whole variable domain, remainder taken from reference TRBV18 and TRBJ2-2, is NAGVMQNPRHLVRRRGQEARLRCSPMKGHSHVYWYRQLPEEGLKFMVYLQKENIIDESGMPKERFSAEFPKEGPSILRIQQVVRGDSAAYFCASSPRAGVGRTGELFFGEGSRLTVL.

The chain has TRBV7-9 and TRBJ2-5, with D possibly TRBD2 on 6 matching bases. CDR1 and CDR2 from the germline V gene are SEHNR and FQNEAQ (reference sequence). V lost 7 bases and J 0 bases, leaving 15 bases between the germline ends. CDR3 size: 15 residues. The CDR3 sequence: CASNSVGGYQETQYF. In DNA form, the CDR3 reads TGTGCCAGCAACAGCGTGGGGGGTTACCAAGAGACCCAGTACTTC.

The chain links TRBV29-1 to TRBJ1-1; D not certain. The V and J ends lost 3 bases and 4 bases respectively, with 12 bases between them. Germline CDR1 reads SQVTM; CDR2 reads ANQGSEA. The CDR3 covers 13 residues. The chain's CDR3 is CSVDEGTGTEAFF. In DNA form, the CDR3 reads TGCAGCGTTGACGAGGGTACGGGCACTGAAGCTTTCTTT.

This chain connects TRBV7-9 to TRBJ2-1, with TRBD2 matching 10 bases. This CDR3 comprises 15 residues. After removal of 8 bases from V and 9 bases from J, the junction contained 13 bases not matched to a gene. The V gene's germline CDR1 is SEHNR and CDR2 FQNEAQ (reference sequence). The chain's CDR3 is CASGGQAGGPAEQFF. In nucleotides, the CDR3 is TGTGCCAGCGGGGGACAAGCGGGAGGGCCGGCTGAGCAGTTCTTC. The whole variable domain, filled in from reference TRBV7-9 and TRBJ2-1, reads DTGVSQNPRHKITKRGQNVTFRCDPISEHNRLYWYRQTLGQGPEFLTYFQNEAQLEKSRLLSDRFSAERPKGSFSTLEIQRTEQGDSAMYLCASGGQAGGPAEQFFGPGTRLTVL.

The V and J genes are TRBV7-6 and TRBJ2-7; 9 nucleotides match TRBD2. The junction had 6 bases not matched to a gene; V was cut back by 5 bases and J by 1 base. CDR3 length: 15 amino acids. Germline values: CDR1 SGHVS, CDR2 FNYEAQ. The CDR3 DNA follows: TGTGCCAGCAGCGAGCTAGCGGGACCATCCTACGAGCAGTACTTC. Encoded protein: CASSELAGPSYEQYF. Full variable domain (rest looked up from reference TRBV7-6 and TRBJ2-7): GAGVSQSPRYKVTKRGQDVALRCDPISGHVSLYWYRQALGQGPEFLTYFNYEAQQDKSGLPNDRFSAERPEGSISTLTIQRTEQRDSAMYRCASSELAGPSYEQYFGPGTRLTVT.

Regarding this clone: At the DNA level, this CDR3 is encoded by other sequences in the same sample as well. The chain uses TRBV18 and TRBJ2-7; D is unresolved. With 2 bases removed from V and 0 bases from J, the gap between germline ends came to 5 bases. This CDR3 region has 13 residues. Germline V CDR1 and CDR2: KGHSH, LQKENI. DNA of the CDR3: TGTGCCAGCTCACCAGACTCCTCCTACGAGCAGTACTTC. Protein product: CASSPDSSYEQYF. Together with reference TRBV18 and TRBJ2-7, the CDR3 gives the full variable domain: NAGVMQNPRHLVRRRGQEARLRCSPMKGHSHVYWYRQLPEEGLKFMVYLQKENIIDESGMPKERFSAEFPKEGPSILRIQQVVRGDSAAYFCASSPDSSYEQYFGPGTRLTVT.

The chain is built from TRBV15 and TRBJ2-7, with D perhaps matching TRBD1 (6 bases). Trimming took 3 bases from V and 3 from J, leaving 12 bases between them. Germline V gene lookup returns CDR1 LNHNV and CDR2 YYDKDF (reference sequence). This CDR3 region has 14 residues. The CDR3 sequence is CATSRGRGGYEQYF. The CDR3 nucleotides read TGTGCCACCAGCAGGGGAAGAGGGGGCTACGAGCAGTACTTC.

V gene TRBV25-1 combines with J gene TRBJ2-1; D is perhaps TRBD2 (6 bases). The V gene's germline CDR1 is MGHDK and CDR2 SYGVNS. This CDR3 spans 12 amino acids. Trimming cost V 6 bases and J 4 bases, with 7 bases left between them. The CDR3: CASSRGYNEQFF. In DNA, the CDR3 is TGTGCCAGCAGCCGGGGGTACAATGAGCAGTTCTTC.

The V and J genes are TRBV29-1 and TRBJ2-7, with D possibly TRBD2 on 5 matching bases. The CDR3 loop spans 13 amino acids. V lost 7 bases, J lost 3 bases, and 16 bases lay in between. Germline CDR1 SQVTM, CDR2 ANQGSEA. This chain's CDR3 is CSGYDGENYEQYF. The CDR3 nucleotides read TGCAGCGGATACGACGGGGAAAACTACGAGCAGTACTTC.

The chain uses TRBV5-6 and TRBJ1-2; 8 positions agree with TRBD1. There are 15 residues in the CDR3. CDR1 is SGHDT and CDR2 is YYEEEE in the germline V gene. Trimming cost V 1 base and J 6 bases; bases outside gene matches: 8. CDR3 sequence: CASSLWGDRLDGYTF. The CDR3 bases are TGTGCCAGCAGCTTGTGGGGGGACAGGTTAGATGGCTACACCTTC.